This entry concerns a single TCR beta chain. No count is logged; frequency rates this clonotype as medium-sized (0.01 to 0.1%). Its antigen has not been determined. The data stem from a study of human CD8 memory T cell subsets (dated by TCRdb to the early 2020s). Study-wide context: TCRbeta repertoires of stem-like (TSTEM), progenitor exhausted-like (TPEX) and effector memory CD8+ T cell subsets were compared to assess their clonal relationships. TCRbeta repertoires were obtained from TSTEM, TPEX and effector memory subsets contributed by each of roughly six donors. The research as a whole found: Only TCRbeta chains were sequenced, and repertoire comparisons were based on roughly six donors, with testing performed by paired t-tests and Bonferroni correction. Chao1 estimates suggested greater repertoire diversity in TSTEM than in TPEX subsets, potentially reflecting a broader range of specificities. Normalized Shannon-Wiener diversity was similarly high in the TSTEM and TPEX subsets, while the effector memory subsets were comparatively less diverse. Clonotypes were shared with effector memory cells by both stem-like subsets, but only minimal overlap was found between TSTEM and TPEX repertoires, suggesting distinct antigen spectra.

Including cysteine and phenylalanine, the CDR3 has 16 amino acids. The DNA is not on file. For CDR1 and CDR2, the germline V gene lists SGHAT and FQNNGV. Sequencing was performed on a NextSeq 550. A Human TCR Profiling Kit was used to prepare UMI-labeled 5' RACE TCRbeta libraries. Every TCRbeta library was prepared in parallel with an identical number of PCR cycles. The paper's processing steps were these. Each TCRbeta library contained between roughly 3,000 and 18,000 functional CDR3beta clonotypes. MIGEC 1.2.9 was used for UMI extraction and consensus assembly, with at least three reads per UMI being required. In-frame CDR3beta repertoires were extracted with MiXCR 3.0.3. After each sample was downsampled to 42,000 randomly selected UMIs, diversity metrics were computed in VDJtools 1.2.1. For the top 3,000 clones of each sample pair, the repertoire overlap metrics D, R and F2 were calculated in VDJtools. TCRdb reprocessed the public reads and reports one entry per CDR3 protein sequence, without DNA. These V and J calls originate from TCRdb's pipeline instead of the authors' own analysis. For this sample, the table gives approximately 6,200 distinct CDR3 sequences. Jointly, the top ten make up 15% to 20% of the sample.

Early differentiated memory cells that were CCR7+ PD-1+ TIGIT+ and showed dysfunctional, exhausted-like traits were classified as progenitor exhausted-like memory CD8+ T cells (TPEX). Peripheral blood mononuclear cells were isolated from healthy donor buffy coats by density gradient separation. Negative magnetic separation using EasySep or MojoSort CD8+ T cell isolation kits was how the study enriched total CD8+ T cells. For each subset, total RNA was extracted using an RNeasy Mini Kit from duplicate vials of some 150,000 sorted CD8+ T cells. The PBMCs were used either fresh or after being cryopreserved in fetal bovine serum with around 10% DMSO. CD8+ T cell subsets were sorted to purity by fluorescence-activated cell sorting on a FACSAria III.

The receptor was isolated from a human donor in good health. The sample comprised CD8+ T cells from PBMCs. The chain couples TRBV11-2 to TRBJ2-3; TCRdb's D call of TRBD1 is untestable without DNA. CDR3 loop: CASSLGSVGGPDTQYF. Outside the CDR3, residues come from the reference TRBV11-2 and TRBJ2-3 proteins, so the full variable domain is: EAGVAQSPRYKIIEKRQSVAFWCNPISGHATLYWYQQILGQGPKLLIQFQNNGVVDDSQLPKDRFSAERLKGVDSTLKIQPAKLEDSAVYLCASSLGSVGGPDTQYFGPGTRLTVL.